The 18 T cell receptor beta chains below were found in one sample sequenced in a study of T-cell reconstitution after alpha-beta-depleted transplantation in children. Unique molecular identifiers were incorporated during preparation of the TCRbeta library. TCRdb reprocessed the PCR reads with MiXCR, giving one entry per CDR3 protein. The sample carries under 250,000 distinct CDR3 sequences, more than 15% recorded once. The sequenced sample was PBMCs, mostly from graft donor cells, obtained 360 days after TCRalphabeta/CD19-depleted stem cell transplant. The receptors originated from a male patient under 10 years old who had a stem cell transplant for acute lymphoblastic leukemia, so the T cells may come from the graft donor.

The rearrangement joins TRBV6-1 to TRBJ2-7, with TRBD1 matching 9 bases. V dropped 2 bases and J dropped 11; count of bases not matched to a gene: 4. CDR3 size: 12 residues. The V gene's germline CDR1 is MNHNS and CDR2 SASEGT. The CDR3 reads CASSEYRDREYF. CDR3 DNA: TGTGCCAGCAGTGAATACCGGGACAGGGAGTACTTC.

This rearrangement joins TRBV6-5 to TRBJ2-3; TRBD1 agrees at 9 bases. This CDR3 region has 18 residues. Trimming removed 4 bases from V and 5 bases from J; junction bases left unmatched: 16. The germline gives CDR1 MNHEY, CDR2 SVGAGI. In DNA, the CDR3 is TGTGCCAGCAGTTCCACCGTGGCAACAGGGGGCTTTTTAGATACGCAGTATTTT. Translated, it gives CASSSTVATGGFLDTQYF.

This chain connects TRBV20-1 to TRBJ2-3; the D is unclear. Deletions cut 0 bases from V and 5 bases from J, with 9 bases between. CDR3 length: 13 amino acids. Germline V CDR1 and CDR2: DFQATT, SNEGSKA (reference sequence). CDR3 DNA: TGCAGTGCTAGAGATGGGCCGGGAGATACGCAGTATTTT. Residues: CSARDGPGDTQYF.

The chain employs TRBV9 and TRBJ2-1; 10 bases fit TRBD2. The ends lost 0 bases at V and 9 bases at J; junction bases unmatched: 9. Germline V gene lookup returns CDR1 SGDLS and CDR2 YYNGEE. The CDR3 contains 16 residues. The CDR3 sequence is CASSVVPSGGAVEQFF. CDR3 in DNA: TGTGCCAGCAGCGTAGTACCGAGCGGGGGGGCCGTTGAGCAGTTCTTC.

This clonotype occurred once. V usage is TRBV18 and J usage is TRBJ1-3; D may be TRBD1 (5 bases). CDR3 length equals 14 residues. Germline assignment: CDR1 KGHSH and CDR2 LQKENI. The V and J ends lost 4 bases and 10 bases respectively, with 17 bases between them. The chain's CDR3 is CASSQPGPLETIYF. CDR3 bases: TGTGCCAGCTCACAGCCGGGGCCCCTGGAGACCATATATTTT.

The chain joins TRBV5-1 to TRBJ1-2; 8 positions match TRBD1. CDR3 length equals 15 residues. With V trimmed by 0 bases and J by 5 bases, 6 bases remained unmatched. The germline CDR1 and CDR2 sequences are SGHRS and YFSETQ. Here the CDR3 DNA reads TGCGCCAGCAGCTTGGCCCGGACAGGGCTTTATGGCTACACCTTC. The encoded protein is CASSLARTGLYGYTF.

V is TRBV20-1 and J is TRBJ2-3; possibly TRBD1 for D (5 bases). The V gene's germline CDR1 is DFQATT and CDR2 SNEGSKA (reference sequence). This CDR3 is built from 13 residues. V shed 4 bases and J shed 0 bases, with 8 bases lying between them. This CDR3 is CSAIRGSTDTQYF. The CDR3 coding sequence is TGCAGTGCTATTAGGGGAAGCACAGATACGCAGTATTTT.

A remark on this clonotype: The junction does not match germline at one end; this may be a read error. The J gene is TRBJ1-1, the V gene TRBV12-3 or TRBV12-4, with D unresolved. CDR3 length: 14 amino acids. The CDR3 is CASSSVPFDFVGVF. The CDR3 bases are TGTGCCAGCAGTTCCGTTCCCTTCGATTTCGTTGGGGTTTTT.

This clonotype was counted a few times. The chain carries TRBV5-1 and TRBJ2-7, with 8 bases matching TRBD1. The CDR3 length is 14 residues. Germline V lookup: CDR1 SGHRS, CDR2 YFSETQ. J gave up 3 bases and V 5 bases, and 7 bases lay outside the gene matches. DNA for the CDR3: TGCGCCAGCAGACCGGGACAGGAGATCTACGAGCAGTACTTC. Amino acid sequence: CASRPGQEIYEQYF.

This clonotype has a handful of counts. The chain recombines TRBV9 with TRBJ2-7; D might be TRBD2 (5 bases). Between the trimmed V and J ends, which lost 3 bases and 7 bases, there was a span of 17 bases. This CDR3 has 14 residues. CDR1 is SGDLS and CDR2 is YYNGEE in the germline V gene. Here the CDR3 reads CASSGAERPREQYF. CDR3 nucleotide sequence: TGTGCCAGCAGCGGAGCGGAGAGACCCCGGGAGCAGTACTTC.

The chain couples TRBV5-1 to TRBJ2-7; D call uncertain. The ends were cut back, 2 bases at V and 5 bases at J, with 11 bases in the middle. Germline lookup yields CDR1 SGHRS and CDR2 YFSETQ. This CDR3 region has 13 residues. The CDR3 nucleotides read TGCGCCAGCAGCTTCTCACAGAACGACGAGCAGTACTTC. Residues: CASSFSQNDEQYF.

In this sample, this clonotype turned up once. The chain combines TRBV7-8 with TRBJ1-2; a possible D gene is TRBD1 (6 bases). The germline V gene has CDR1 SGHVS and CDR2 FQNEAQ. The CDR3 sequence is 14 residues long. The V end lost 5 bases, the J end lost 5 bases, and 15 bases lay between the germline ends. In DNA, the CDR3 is TGTGCCAGCAGCCCCACAGGGAATCGATATGGCTACACCTTC. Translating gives CASSPTGNRYGYTF. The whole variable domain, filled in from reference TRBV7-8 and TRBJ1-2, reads GAGVSQSPRYKVAKRGQDVALRCDPISGHVSLFWYQQALGQGPEFLTYFQNEAQLDKSGLPSDRFFAERPEGSVSTLKIQRTQQEDSAVYLCASSPTGNRYGYTFGSGTRLTVV.

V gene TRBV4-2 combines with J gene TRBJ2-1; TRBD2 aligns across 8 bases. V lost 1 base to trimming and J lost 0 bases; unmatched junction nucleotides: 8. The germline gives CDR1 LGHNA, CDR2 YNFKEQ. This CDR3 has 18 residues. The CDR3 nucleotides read TGTGCCAGCAGCCAAGTAGGACGGGGGGGGAGCTCCTACAATGAGCAGTTCTTC. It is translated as CASSQVGRGGSSYNEQFF.

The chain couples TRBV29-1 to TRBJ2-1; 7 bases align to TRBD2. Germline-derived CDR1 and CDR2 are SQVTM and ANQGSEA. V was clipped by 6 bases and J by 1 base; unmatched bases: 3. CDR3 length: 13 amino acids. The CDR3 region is CSVAGVSYNEQFF. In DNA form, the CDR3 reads TGCAGCGTCGCGGGAGTGTCCTACAATGAGCAGTTCTTC.

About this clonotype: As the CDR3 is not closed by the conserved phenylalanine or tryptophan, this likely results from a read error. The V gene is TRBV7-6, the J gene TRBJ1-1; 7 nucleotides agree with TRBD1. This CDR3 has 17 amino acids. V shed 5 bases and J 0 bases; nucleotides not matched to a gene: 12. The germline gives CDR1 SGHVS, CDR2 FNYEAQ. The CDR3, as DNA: TGTGCCAGCAGCCCCTCCCGGGACAGTATCATGAACACTGAAGCTTTCTCT. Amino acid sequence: CASSPSRDSIMNTEAFS.

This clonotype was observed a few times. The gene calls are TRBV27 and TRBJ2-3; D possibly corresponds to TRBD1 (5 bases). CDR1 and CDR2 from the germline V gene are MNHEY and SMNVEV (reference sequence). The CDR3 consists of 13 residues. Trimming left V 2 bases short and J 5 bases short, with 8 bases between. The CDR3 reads CASSLVGQDTQYF. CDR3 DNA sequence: TGTGCCAGCAGTTTAGTGGGGCAAGATACGCAGTATTTT.

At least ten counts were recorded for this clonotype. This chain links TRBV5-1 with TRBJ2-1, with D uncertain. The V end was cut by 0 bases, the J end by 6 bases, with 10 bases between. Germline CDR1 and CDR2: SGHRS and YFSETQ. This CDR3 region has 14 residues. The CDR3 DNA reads TGCGCCAGCAGCTTGGCGTCACCTTCCAATGAGCAGTTCTTC. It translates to CASSLASPSNEQFF.

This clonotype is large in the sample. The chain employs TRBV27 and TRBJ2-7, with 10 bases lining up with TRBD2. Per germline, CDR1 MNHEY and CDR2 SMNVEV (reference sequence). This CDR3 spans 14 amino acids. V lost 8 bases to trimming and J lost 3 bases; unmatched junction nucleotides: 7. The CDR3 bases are TGTGCCAGCCGTACCGCTAGCGGGGGCTACGAGCAGTACTTC. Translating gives CASRTASGGYEQYF.